What follows are 29 T cell receptor delta chains derived from one specimen sequenced in a study of gamma-delta chains in newborns, infants, children. TCRdb repeated clone calling on the reads with CATT. The sample includes fewer than 7,000 delta-chain clones, more than 12% of them seen just once. The sample consisted of blood, taken at baseline. All receptors come from a child who was a newborn, infant or young child, either healthy, febrile or measles-vaccinated (not recorded which).

In its sample, this clone ranks as medium-sized. A far larger clone lies a single base away; this is likely a read error. This sample includes further DNA sequences coding for the same CDR3. The chain employs TRDV1 and TRDJ1; D is unresolved. Germline CDR1 is TSWWSYY and CDR2 is QGS. This CDR3 has 16 amino acids. The CDR3 protein is CALKWPPRLNTDKLIF. The CDR3 nucleotides read TGCGCTCTTAAATGGCCCCCACGCCTTAACACCGATAAACTCATCTTT.

This clone showed up just a few times. The chain uses TRDV1 and TRDJ1, with D perhaps TRDD1 (5 bases). The CDR3 totals 19 residues. The germline V gene encodes CDR1 TSWWSYY and CDR2 QGS. V was shortened by 3 bases and J by 2 bases, with 25 bases between the two germline ends. The CDR3 region is CALGERNPGLYQITDKLIF. The CDR3 DNA reads TGTGCTCTTGGGGAGCGTAACCCAGGCCTTTACCAAATAACCGATAAACTCATCTTT.

By frequency in the sample, this clone is medium-sized. The chain is built from TRDV1 and TRDJ2; D is perhaps TRDD2 or TRDD3 (5 bases each). CDR3 size: 15 residues. Germline V gene lookup returns CDR1 TSWWSYY and CDR2 QGS. V dropped 7 bases and J dropped 5 bases, with 17 bases sitting between them. CDR3 in amino acids: CALAYGYWNTAQLFF. Here the CDR3 DNA reads TGTGCTCTTGCCTACGGTTACTGGAATACAGCACAACTCTTCTTT.

This clone is labeled medium-sized (0.01 to 0.1%). The chain is built from TRDV2 and TRDJ3; D gene unclear. This CDR3 comprises 17 residues. Per germline, CDR1 GEAIGNYY and CDR2 EKD. V was pared by 5 bases and J by 0 bases, with 13 bases between. In DNA form, the CDR3 reads TGTGCCTGTGGGGAGGTTCTCTACTCCTGGGACACCCGACAGATGTTTTTC. Its protein product is CACGEVLYSWDTRQMFF.

By share, this clone counts as medium-sized (0.01 to 0.1%). V usage is TRDV3 and J usage is TRDJ1, with 11 nucleotides matching TRDD3. V was pared by 2 bases and J by 3 bases, with 20 bases of the junction left unmatched. The CDR3 totals 19 residues. Germline assignment: CDR1 TVYSNPD and CDR2 GDNSRS (reference sequence). The CDR3 protein is CAFLILSSYWGIVPDKLIF. The CDR3 DNA reads TGTGCCTTTCTTATACTCAGTTCGTACTGGGGGATAGTTCCCGATAAACTCATCTTT.

This clone counts as medium-sized. V usage is TRDV2 and J usage is TRDJ1; D ambiguous. Trimming took 3 bases from V and 2 from J, leaving 12 bases between them. This CDR3 has 14 amino acids. The germline V gene has CDR1 GEAIGNYY and CDR2 EKD. CDR3 loop: CACDEVLYTDKLIF. CDR3 in DNA: TGTGCCTGTGACGAGGTACTGTATACCGATAAACTCATCTTT.

This clone was detected ten times or more. Other DNA variants within this sample encode the same CDR3. This chain uses TRDV2 with TRDJ3, with 11 bases matching TRDD3. Germline assignment: CDR1 GEAIGNYY and CDR2 EKD. The CDR3 covers 18 residues. Trimming at V came to 1 base and at J to 1 base, leaving 2 bases not matched to a gene. In DNA, the CDR3 is TGTGCCTGTGACACTGGGGGATACGGGTCCTGGGACACCCGACAGATGTTTTTC. Residues: CACDTGGYGSWDTRQMFF.

Judged by abundance, this clone is medium-sized. This chain links TRDV2 with TRDJ3; TRDD3 aligns across 8 bases. The germline V gene encodes CDR1 GEAIGNYY and CDR2 EKD. This CDR3 is built from 22 residues. V was pared by 1 base and J by 0 bases, with 16 bases of the junction left unmatched. The CDR3 nucleotides are TGTGCCTGTGACACTCCGCAGAGTACTGGGGGCTCAATCTCCTGGGACACCCGACAGATGTTTTTC. Translation: CACDTPQSTGGSISWDTRQMFF.

This clone was counted a single time. Being one base from a much bigger clone, this may be a read error. This sample also contains other DNA sequences that code for the same CDR3. The chain has TRDV1 and TRDJ1; 7 bases fit TRDD3. The CDR3 runs to 24 residues. Germline CDR1 is TSWWSYY and CDR2 is QGS. The CDR3 protein is CALGELVRAFGWGYHRPVTDKLIF. The CDR3 region has the DNA TGTGCCCTTGGGGAACTAGTACGAGCTTTTGGCTGGGGGTACCACCGCCCTGTTACCGATAAACTCATCTTT.

This rearrangement joins TRDV2 to TRDJ1; D is undetermined. The CDR3 is made up of 13 amino acids. Germline V CDR1 and CDR2: GEAIGNYY, EKD. The V gene lost 3 bases and the J gene lost 2 bases, with 9 bases spanning the gap. The CDR3 sequence is CACDPLRTDKLIF. In nucleotides, the CDR3 is TGTGCCTGTGACCCCCTCAGGACCGATAAACTCATCTTT.

In this sample, this clone is medium-sized. The chain uses TRDV2 and TRDJ2; tentative D call: TRDD3 (6 bases). Germline values: CDR1 GEAIGNYY, CDR2 EKD. V lost 0 bases to trimming and J lost 0 bases, with 22 bases between them. This CDR3 has 20 residues. This CDR3 reads CACDTLRGDTHTPLTAQLFF. As DNA, the CDR3 is TGTGCCTGTGACACCCTACGGGGGGACACACACACACCTTTGACAGCACAACTCTTCTTT.

In its sample, this clone is medium-sized. V and J are TRDV3 and TRDJ1; a weak D match, TRDD3 (6 bases). CDR1 is TVYSNPD, CDR2 GDNSRS, per germline (reference sequence). The CDR3 consists of 12 residues. CDR3 in DNA: TGTGCTTTGACCGGGGATACCGATAAACTCATCTTT. It is translated as CALTGDTDKLIF.

The rearrangement uses TRDV3 and TRDJ1; 8 positions agree with TRDD3. With V trimmed by 3 bases and J by 1 base, 19 bases remained unmatched. This CDR3 is built from 18 residues. Per the germline V gene, CDR1 is TVYSNPD and CDR2 is GDNSRS (reference sequence). Here the CDR3 DNA reads TGTGCCTTATCCCGCTACTGGGGGGCCCCGGGGGTCACCGATAAACTCATCTTT. Translation: CALSRYWGAPGVTDKLIF.

To note about this clone: Other DNA sequences within the sample encode an identical CDR3. This chain links TRDV2 with TRDJ1; D is ambiguous. Germline loops: CDR1 GEAIGNYY, CDR2 EKD. This CDR3 has 15 amino acids. The V and J ends lost 0 bases and 4 bases respectively, with 14 bases between them. The CDR3, as DNA: TGTGCCTGTGACACCGTAACCCAAAGTGGCGATAAACTCATCTTT. The encoded protein is CACDTVTQSGDKLIF.

This clone counts as medium-sized (0.01 to 0.1%). V and J are TRDV2 and TRDJ1, with D uncertain. Trimming took off 0 bases at V and 2 bases at J, with 12 bases between the two ends. Germline loops: CDR1 GEAIGNYY, CDR2 EKD. This CDR3 has 15 residues. CDR3 amino acids: CACDTLYTGTDKLIF. The DNA for the CDR3 is TGTGCCTGTGACACCTTGTATACAGGGACCGATAAACTCATCTTT.

This clone appeared once. This may be a read error, as it is one base from a much larger clone. The V gene is TRDV2, the J gene TRDJ1, with 7 bases matching TRDD3. This CDR3 comprises 13 residues. The germline gives CDR1 GEAIGNYY, CDR2 EKD. The DNA of the CDR3 is TGTGCCTGTGGCACCTGGGGGACCGATAAACTCATCTTT. Protein product: CACGTWGTDKLIF.

This clone was detected a few times. The CDR3 region has the DNA TGTGCTCTTGGGGAATCGAGGGTCGCCCTTAGATACCCTAGCCAATACACCGATAAACTCATCTTT. The encoded protein is CALGESRVALRYPSQYTDKLIF. The chain joins TRDV1 to TRDJ1, with D possibly being TRDD3 (5 bases). Between the trimmed V and J ends, which lost 2 bases and 0 bases, there was a span of 31 bases. Germline assignment: CDR1 TSWWSYY and CDR2 QGS. The CDR3 spans 22 residues.

By share, this clone ranks as medium-sized. The gene calls are TRDV3 and TRDJ1, with a weak D call TRDD3 (5 bases). The CDR3 has 16 amino acids. Germline assignment: CDR1 TVYSNPD and CDR2 GDNSRS (reference sequence). Trimming left V 4 bases short and J 1 base short, with 22 bases between. In nucleotides, the CDR3 is TGTGCCTGGGTTCCCCTTTTACTGGCACCCACCGATAAACTCATCTTT. It specifies CAWVPLLLAPTDKLIF.

This clone was observed a single time. The chain couples TRDV1 to TRDJ1; D is tentatively TRDD2 or TRDD3 (7 bases each). The germline gives CDR1 TSWWSYY, CDR2 QGS. Trimming stripped 0 bases from V and 3 bases from J, with 26 bases between. The length of the CDR3 is 20 residues. The CDR3 bases are TGTGCTCTTGGGGAACTTATTCCTACTATCCTGGGGGGGGACCCCGATAAACTCATCTTT. Protein sequence: CALGELIPTILGGDPDKLIF.

This clone has just a few counts. The genes are TRDV1 and TRDJ1, with D possibly TRDD1 on 5 matching bases. Germline assignment: CDR1 TSWWSYY and CDR2 QGS. The CDR3 length is 20 residues. V was cut by 2 bases and J by 0 bases, with 25 bases left in between. CDR3 DNA sequence: TGTGCTCTTGGGGAATCCTGGAAATGGGCCCCGGCGGGGTACACCGATAAACTCATCTTT. Encoded protein: CALGESWKWAPAGYTDKLIF.

This clone ranks as medium-sized. This chain uses TRDV1 with TRDJ4; TRDD3 matches at 12 bases. The germline V gene has CDR1 TSWWSYY and CDR2 QGS. The CDR3 runs to 17 residues. The V segment lost 2 bases and the J segment 0 bases; nucleotides outside the gene matches: 7. The CDR3 loop is CALGEGVLGDTSRPLIF. CDR3 nucleotide sequence: TGTGCTCTTGGGGAAGGTGTACTGGGGGATACCTCCAGACCCCTGATCTTT.

This clone is labeled medium-sized (0.01 to 0.1%). The chain employs TRDV1 and TRDJ1, with TRDD3 as a possible D gene (7 bases). The germline gives CDR1 TSWWSYY, CDR2 QGS. The CDR3 spans 18 residues. V was trimmed by 0 bases and J by 4 bases, leaving 21 bases between them. The CDR3 bases are TGTGCTCTTGGGGAACTGACCTTCCGCGTCTGGGGGTTCGATAAACTCATCTTT. Translation: CALGELTFRVWGFDKLIF.

By sample fraction, this clone is large. Other DNA sequences of this sample code for an identical CDR3. This rearrangement joins TRDV2 to TRDJ1; 11 bases match TRDD3. The CDR3 covers 16 residues. Germline loops: CDR1 GEAIGNYY, CDR2 EKD. V lost 2 bases and J lost 3; bases outside the gene matches: 7. CDR3 bases: TGTGCCTGTGACAGCTTGGGGGATACGCAGCCCGATAAACTCATCTTT. It encodes CACDSLGDTQPDKLIF.

As regards this clone: The sample contains more than one DNA sequence encoding this CDR3. The V call is TRDV1, the J call TRDJ1; TRDD2 is a possible D gene (6 bases). The CDR3 is 12 residues long. Germline V CDR1 and CDR2: TSWWSYY, QGS. V was shortened by 4 bases and J by 7 bases, with 10 bases between the two germline ends. CDR3 region: CALGALPCKLIF. CDR3 nucleotides: TGTGCTCTTGGGGCCCTTCCCTGTAAACTCATCTTT.

The V call is TRDV3, the J call TRDJ1; 8 nucleotides match TRDD3. This CDR3 contains 19 residues. Germline V CDR1 and CDR2: TVYSNPD, GDNSRS (reference sequence). The V segment lost 3 bases and the J segment 0 bases; nucleotides outside the gene matches: 21. CDR3 region: CAFLTGGPYSKLNTDKLIF. CDR3 coding DNA: TGTGCCTTCCTTACTGGGGGCCCGTACAGCAAACTAAACACCGATAAACTCATCTTT.

Within the sample, this clone is large (0.1 to 1%). Other DNA sequences in the same sample also yield this CDR3. This rearrangement joins TRDV1 to TRDJ1, with TRDD3 identical over 11 bases. Trimming removed 3 bases from V and 0 bases from J; junction bases left unmatched: 27. Germline loops: CDR1 TSWWSYY, CDR2 QGS. The CDR3 has 24 amino acids. CDR3 sequence reads: CALGEYHPVAFYWGISPYTDKLIF. The CDR3 nucleotides are TGTGCTCTTGGGGAGTACCATCCGGTCGCATTCTACTGGGGGATATCCCCATACACCGATAAACTCATCTTT.

This chain links TRDV3 with TRDJ1; a weak D match, TRDD3 (6 bases). Trimming cost V 5 bases and J 3 bases, with 61 bases left between them. CDR1 is TVYSNPD and CDR2 is GDNSRS in the germline V gene (reference sequence). CDR3 length: 28 residues. The CDR3 DNA reads TGTGCCCTTAATGGGGGCCTATTATCAGCTGCGTCTGAGAGGAGCCGCGGGGACCCGGTAGGGAGTCCCGATAAACTCATCTTT. Its translation: CALNGGLLSAASERSRGDPVGSPDKLIF.

This clone was counted between two and nine times. A far larger clone is a single base away, which makes a read error likely. Other DNA sequences in this specimen translate into the identical CDR3. J is TRDJ1 and V is TRDV3; 7 nucleotides align to TRDD3. Germline V gene lookup returns CDR1 TVYSNPD and CDR2 GDNSRS (reference sequence). The CDR3 covers 15 residues. CDR3 sequence: CAFEGGIPHTDKLIF. The CDR3 nucleotides are TGTGCCTTTGAAGGGGGGATTCCTCACACCGATAAACTCATATTT.

To note about this clone: The translation of this DNA and the TCRdb protein of a much larger clone differ at residue 15, probably owing to a read error; the protein shown here is translated from the DNA. The V and J genes are TRDV3 and TRDJ1; TRDD3 matches 11 bases. Germline-derived CDR1 and CDR2 are TVYSNPD and GDNSRS (reference sequence). This CDR3 has 17 residues. The CDR3 sequence: CAQRNGYWGISPDKPIF. The CDR3 nucleotides read TGTGCTCAACGCAACGGGTACTGGGGGATAAGCCCCGATAAACCCATCTTT. The whole variable domain, filled in from reference TRDV3 and TRDJ1, reads CDKVTQSSPDQTVASGSEVVLLCTYDTVYSNPDLFWYRIRPDYSFQFVFYGDNSRSEGADFTQGRFSVKHILTQKAFHLVISPVRTEDSATYYCAQRNGYWGISPDKPIFGKGTRVTVEP.